A selection of T cell receptor beta chains follows, all from one sample in a study of control samples from healthy donors and cancer patients. The protocol was immunoSEQ multiplex PCR, while the TCRdb copy is restricted to in-frame clones and leaves out a portion. In the table there are 100,000 or so clones, 91% of which are singletons. The sample consisted of blood. These TCRs come from a woman aged 25 to 45 in good health. Each CDR3 is given with its conserved first and last residue. The D gene is left open where the match is weak.

j_gene: TRBJ1-1
v_gene: TRBV5-1
d_gene: TRBD1
CDR3nt: TGCGCCAGCAGCTTGGACGGGACAGCCATGAACACTGAAGCTTTCTTT
CDR3aa: CASSLDGTAMNTEAFF

j_gene: TRBJ2-7
v_gene: TRBV24-1
d_gene: NA
CDR3nt: TGTGCCACCAGTGATTCCGCGGACCCATCCAACGAGCAGTACTTC
CDR3aa: CATSDSADPSNEQYF

j_gene: TRBJ2-6
v_gene: TRBV4-1
d_gene: NA
CDR3nt: TGCGCCAGCAGCCATTCCTCGACAGGGAGGGACGTCCTGACTTTC
CDR3aa: CASSHSSTGRDVLTF

j_gene: TRBJ1-6
v_gene: TRBV30
d_gene: NA
CDR3nt: TGTGCCTGGAGTGTATTTTCCGCGTCGGGTAATTCACCCCTCCACTTT
CDR3aa: CAWSVFSASGNSPLHF

j_gene: TRBJ2-7
v_gene: TRBV3-1/TRBV3-2
d_gene: NA
CDR3nt: TGTGCCAGCAGCCAAGATTGGGCGGGCTCCTACGAGCAGTACTTC
CDR3aa: CASSQDWAGSYEQYF

j_gene: TRBJ2-1
v_gene: TRBV6-1
d_gene: TRBD2
CDR3nt: TGTGCCAGCAGTGAAGCACTAGCGGTATTGAATGAGCAGTTCTTC
CDR3aa: CASSEALAVLNEQFF

j_gene: TRBJ1-6
v_gene: TRBV19
d_gene: NA
CDR3nt: TGTGCCAGTAGTATTCCCCCCGGATCGCCCAATTCACCCCTCCACTTT
CDR3aa: CASSIPPGSPNSPLHF

j_gene: TRBJ2-7
v_gene: TRBV11-2
d_gene: TRBD2
CDR3nt: TGTGCCAGCAGCTTGGGGGGGGTAGGTTTCGACGAGCAGTACTTC
CDR3aa: CASSLGGVGFDEQYF

j_gene: TRBJ2-2
v_gene: TRBV6-5
d_gene: NA
CDR3nt: TGTGCCAGCGGCAGATCCGAATCCGGGGAGCTGTTTTTT
CDR3aa: CASGRSESGELFF

j_gene: TRBJ1-6
v_gene: TRBV18
d_gene: TRBD1
CDR3nt: TGTGCCAGCTCCCGCACAGGGGATAGAAATTCACCCCTCCACTTT
CDR3aa: CASSRTGDRNSPLHF

j_gene: TRBJ2-3
v_gene: TRBV29-1
d_gene: TRBD1
CDR3nt: TGCAGCGTTGAAGATCTTCCTTACTGGACAGGCGTCACAGATACGCAGTATTTT
CDR3aa: CSVEDLPYWTGVTDTQYF

j_gene: TRBJ2-3
v_gene: TRBV5-1
d_gene: NA
CDR3nt: TGCGCCAGCAGCTTGGAAGCGACCACAGATACGCAGTATTTT
CDR3aa: CASSLEATTDTQYF